The rows below give T cell receptor beta chains drawn from one sample of a study of shared clonotypes between healthy human individuals. The assay was immunoSEQ multiplex PCR, and TCRdb's table has in-frame clones only and misses some. The sample has roughly 2.5 million clones; just over 90% are singletons. The sequenced sample was naive CD4+ T cells sorted from blood. The receptors stem from a man between 18 and 35 years old in good health. CDR3s include the opening cysteine and the closing phenylalanine or tryptophan. A D gene is named only where the DNA matches it firmly. Only part of the rows carry a size: once, few, many, or a class if the clone is expanded.

v_call	j_call	clone_size	d_call	cdr3_nt	cdr3_aa
TRBV5-4	TRBJ2-3	-	-	TGTGCCAGCAGCTTTACTTCCCGGGCAGATACGCAGTATTTT	CASSFTSRADTQYF
TRBV6-1	TRBJ2-7	-	-	TGTGCCAGCAGTTTTTCGGGTCCCGCCTACGAGCAGTACTTC	CASSFSGPAYEQYF
TRBV10-1	TRBJ2-3	-	-	TGCGCCAGTCGACTGGTCCGTGATACGCAGTATTTT	CASRLVRDTQYF
TRBV5-8	TRBJ1-2	-	TRBD1	TGTGCCAGCAGCCCCTATGACAGGGGGTGGCTAGGTGGCTACACCTTC	CASSPYDRGWLGGYTF
TRBV6-6	TRBJ1-2	-	-	TGTGCCAGCAGTCCGTCCGGGCCTCCTAACTATGGCTACACCTTC	CASSPSGPPNYGYTF
TRBV7-9	TRBJ2-1	-	TRBD2	TGTGCCAGCAGCTTAGACGGGCTAGCGGCCTACAATGAGCAGTTCTTC	CASSLDGLAAYNEQFF
TRBV6-1	TRBJ2-2	-	-	TGTGCCAGCATCTCCAATCCCGGGGGCACCGGGGAGCTGTTTTTT	CASISNPGGTGELFF
TRBV7-8	TRBJ2-1	-	-	TGTGCCAGCAGCTTAACGGGCCAGCCGTCGGGTCGGTCCTACAATGAGCAGTTCTTC	CASSLTGQPSGRSYNEQFF
TRBV5-4	TRBJ2-5	-	-	TGTGCCAGCAGCTTGGACTCGGCGGAGACCCAGTACTTC	CASSLDSAETQYF
TRBV7-9	TRBJ2-5	-	-	TGTGCCAGCAGCTTAGTTACGGGGAAAGAGACCCAGTACTTC	CASSLVTGKETQYF
TRBV7-9	TRBJ2-7	-	TRBD1	TGTGCCAGCAGACCTACAGGGGGCTACGAGCAGTACTTC	CASRPTGGYEQYF
TRBV18	TRBJ2-5	-	TRBD1	TGTGCCAGCTCACCCGACAGGGGAGAAGAGACCCAGTACTTC	CASSPDRGEETQYF
TRBV5-4	TRBJ2-7	-	TRBD1	TGTGCCAGCAGCTCAACGGGACAGGGGAGCTACGAGCAGTACTTC	CASSSTGQGSYEQYF
TRBV2	TRBJ2-3	-	TRBD2	TGTGCCTGCCGGACTAGCGGCAGCACAGATACGCAGTATTTT	CACRTSGSTDTQYF
TRBV7-2	TRBJ1-2	-	TRBD1	TGTGCCAGCAGCGGACAGGGGGCGGGCTATGGCTACACCTTC	CASSGQGAGYGYTF
TRBV2	TRBJ1-1	-	-	TGTGCCAGGATGAGAAAACTTAACACTGAAGCTTTCTTT	CARMRKLNTEAFF
TRBV6-1	TRBJ1-2	few	-	TGTGCCAGCAGTGCGACAGGTCTTGGCTACACCTTC	CASSATGLGYTF
TRBV7-9	TRBJ1-4	-	TRBD1	TGTGCCAGCAGCTACCGGACAGGGGGTTTTGAAAAACTGTTTTTT	CASSYRTGGFEKLFF
TRBV19	TRBJ1-2	-	-	TGTGCCAGTAGTATCTCGAGGCAGGGCGGCACCTATGGCTACACCTTC	CASSISRQGGTYGYTF
TRBV30	TRBJ2-5	-	TRBD1	TGTGCCTGCGGACAGGGTCGAGAGACCCAGTACTTC	CACGQGRETQYF
TRBV7-9	TRBJ2-7	-	-	TGTGCCAGCTCCTTAGGGGAGACTACCCTAGGGGAGCAGTACTTC	CASSLGETTLGEQYF
TRBV18	TRBJ2-2	-	-	TGTGCCAGCTCCCGGGATGTCGGGGAGCTGTTTTTT	CASSRDVGELFF
TRBV7-9	TRBJ1-6	-	-	TGTGCCAGCAGCTTAGACGGGACATCCAATTCACCCCTCCACTTT	CASSLDGTSNSPLHF
TRBV20-1	TRBJ1-1	few	-	TGCAGTGCCCCAGTTCTGGTAGCTTTCTTT	CSAPVLVAFF
TRBV4-1	TRBJ2-5	once	TRBD1	TGCGCCAGCAGCCAAGCGGGACAGGGAGGGAAAGAGACCCAGTACTTC	CASSQAGQGGKETQYF
TRBV11-3	TRBJ2-1	once	-	TGTGCCAGCAGCACCCGACTGGAAGTCTACAATGAGCAGTTCTTC	CASSTRLEVYNEQFF
TRBV5-1	TRBJ2-7	-	TRBD1	TGCGCCAGCAGCCCCCGACAGGGGGTTGTCTACGAGCAGTACTTC	CASSPRQGVVYEQYF
TRBV6-6	TRBJ2-1	-	-	TGTGCCAGCACCCTGACCGGGACGGGGAGCAATGAGCAGTTCTTC	CASTLTGTGSNEQFF
TRBV11-2	TRBJ2-3	-	-	TGTGCCAGCAGCTTAGACGGGGGCTCCACAGATACGCAGTATTTT	CASSLDGGSTDTQYF
TRBV10-1	TRBJ2-7	few	-	TGCGCCAGCAGTGATCCCCTACAGGGCCCGCAGTACTTC	CASSDPLQGPQYF
TRBV6-1	TRBJ2-1	once	-	TGTGCCAGCAGTTCCCAGGGATCCTCCTACAATGAGCAGTTCTTC	CASSSQGSSYNEQFF
TRBV18	TRBJ2-2	-	-	TGTGCCAGCTCACCACCGTCAGGGTCCGGCACCGGGGAGCTGTTTTTT	CASSPPSGSGTGELFF
TRBV5-1	TRBJ2-1	-	-	TGCGCCAGCAGCGCTATGGGTGAGCAGTTCTTC	CASSAMGEQFF
TRBV4-3	TRBJ2-7	once	-	TGCGCCAGCAGCCAAGCAAAGCGTAGGGACGAGCAGTACTTC	CASSQAKRRDEQYF
TRBV13	TRBJ2-1	-	TRBD2	TGTGCCAGCAGCTCCCCTAGCGGGAGCTCCTACAATGAGCAGTTCTTC	CASSSPSGSSYNEQFF
TRBV30	TRBJ2-2	-	-	TGTGCCTGGACTATCCGGGGCACCGGGGAGCTGTTTTTT	CAWTIRGTGELFF